This T cell receptor beta chain was observed in a study of OX40 agonist ivuxolimab in advanced cancers. Overall study: Partial responses occurred in Three dose-escalation patients, one with hepatocellular carcinoma and two with cutaneous melanoma. General study findings and limits: Low levels of normalized T-cell clonal expansion also appeared in some nonresponders. Antigen targets of the expanded peripheral T cells went undetermined.

Measured with immunoSEQ multiplex PCR; TCRdb has only the in-frame clones, and not every one. Among fewer than 30,000 clones, about four fifths were seen once, and the ten largest hold 18%. Germline assignment: CDR1 SGHVS and CDR2 FNYEAQ. The CDR3 has 18 amino acids. Trimming stripped 5 bases from V and 2 bases from J, with 22 bases between. With regard to this clone: Antigen: not known.

This TCR was sampled from an adult with an advanced solid tumor such as melanoma, head and neck, liver or kidney cancer. The chain uses TRBV7-6 and TRBJ2-1; no clear D. This specimen consisted of CD4+ or CD8+ T cells sorted from blood, obtained in a trial of the OX40 agonist ivuxolimab. The CDR3 bases are TGTGCCAGCAGCACCGACGGTGGGCCGAATGGCCCCTACAATGAGCAGTTCTTC. Translated, it gives CASSTDGGPNGPYNEQFF.